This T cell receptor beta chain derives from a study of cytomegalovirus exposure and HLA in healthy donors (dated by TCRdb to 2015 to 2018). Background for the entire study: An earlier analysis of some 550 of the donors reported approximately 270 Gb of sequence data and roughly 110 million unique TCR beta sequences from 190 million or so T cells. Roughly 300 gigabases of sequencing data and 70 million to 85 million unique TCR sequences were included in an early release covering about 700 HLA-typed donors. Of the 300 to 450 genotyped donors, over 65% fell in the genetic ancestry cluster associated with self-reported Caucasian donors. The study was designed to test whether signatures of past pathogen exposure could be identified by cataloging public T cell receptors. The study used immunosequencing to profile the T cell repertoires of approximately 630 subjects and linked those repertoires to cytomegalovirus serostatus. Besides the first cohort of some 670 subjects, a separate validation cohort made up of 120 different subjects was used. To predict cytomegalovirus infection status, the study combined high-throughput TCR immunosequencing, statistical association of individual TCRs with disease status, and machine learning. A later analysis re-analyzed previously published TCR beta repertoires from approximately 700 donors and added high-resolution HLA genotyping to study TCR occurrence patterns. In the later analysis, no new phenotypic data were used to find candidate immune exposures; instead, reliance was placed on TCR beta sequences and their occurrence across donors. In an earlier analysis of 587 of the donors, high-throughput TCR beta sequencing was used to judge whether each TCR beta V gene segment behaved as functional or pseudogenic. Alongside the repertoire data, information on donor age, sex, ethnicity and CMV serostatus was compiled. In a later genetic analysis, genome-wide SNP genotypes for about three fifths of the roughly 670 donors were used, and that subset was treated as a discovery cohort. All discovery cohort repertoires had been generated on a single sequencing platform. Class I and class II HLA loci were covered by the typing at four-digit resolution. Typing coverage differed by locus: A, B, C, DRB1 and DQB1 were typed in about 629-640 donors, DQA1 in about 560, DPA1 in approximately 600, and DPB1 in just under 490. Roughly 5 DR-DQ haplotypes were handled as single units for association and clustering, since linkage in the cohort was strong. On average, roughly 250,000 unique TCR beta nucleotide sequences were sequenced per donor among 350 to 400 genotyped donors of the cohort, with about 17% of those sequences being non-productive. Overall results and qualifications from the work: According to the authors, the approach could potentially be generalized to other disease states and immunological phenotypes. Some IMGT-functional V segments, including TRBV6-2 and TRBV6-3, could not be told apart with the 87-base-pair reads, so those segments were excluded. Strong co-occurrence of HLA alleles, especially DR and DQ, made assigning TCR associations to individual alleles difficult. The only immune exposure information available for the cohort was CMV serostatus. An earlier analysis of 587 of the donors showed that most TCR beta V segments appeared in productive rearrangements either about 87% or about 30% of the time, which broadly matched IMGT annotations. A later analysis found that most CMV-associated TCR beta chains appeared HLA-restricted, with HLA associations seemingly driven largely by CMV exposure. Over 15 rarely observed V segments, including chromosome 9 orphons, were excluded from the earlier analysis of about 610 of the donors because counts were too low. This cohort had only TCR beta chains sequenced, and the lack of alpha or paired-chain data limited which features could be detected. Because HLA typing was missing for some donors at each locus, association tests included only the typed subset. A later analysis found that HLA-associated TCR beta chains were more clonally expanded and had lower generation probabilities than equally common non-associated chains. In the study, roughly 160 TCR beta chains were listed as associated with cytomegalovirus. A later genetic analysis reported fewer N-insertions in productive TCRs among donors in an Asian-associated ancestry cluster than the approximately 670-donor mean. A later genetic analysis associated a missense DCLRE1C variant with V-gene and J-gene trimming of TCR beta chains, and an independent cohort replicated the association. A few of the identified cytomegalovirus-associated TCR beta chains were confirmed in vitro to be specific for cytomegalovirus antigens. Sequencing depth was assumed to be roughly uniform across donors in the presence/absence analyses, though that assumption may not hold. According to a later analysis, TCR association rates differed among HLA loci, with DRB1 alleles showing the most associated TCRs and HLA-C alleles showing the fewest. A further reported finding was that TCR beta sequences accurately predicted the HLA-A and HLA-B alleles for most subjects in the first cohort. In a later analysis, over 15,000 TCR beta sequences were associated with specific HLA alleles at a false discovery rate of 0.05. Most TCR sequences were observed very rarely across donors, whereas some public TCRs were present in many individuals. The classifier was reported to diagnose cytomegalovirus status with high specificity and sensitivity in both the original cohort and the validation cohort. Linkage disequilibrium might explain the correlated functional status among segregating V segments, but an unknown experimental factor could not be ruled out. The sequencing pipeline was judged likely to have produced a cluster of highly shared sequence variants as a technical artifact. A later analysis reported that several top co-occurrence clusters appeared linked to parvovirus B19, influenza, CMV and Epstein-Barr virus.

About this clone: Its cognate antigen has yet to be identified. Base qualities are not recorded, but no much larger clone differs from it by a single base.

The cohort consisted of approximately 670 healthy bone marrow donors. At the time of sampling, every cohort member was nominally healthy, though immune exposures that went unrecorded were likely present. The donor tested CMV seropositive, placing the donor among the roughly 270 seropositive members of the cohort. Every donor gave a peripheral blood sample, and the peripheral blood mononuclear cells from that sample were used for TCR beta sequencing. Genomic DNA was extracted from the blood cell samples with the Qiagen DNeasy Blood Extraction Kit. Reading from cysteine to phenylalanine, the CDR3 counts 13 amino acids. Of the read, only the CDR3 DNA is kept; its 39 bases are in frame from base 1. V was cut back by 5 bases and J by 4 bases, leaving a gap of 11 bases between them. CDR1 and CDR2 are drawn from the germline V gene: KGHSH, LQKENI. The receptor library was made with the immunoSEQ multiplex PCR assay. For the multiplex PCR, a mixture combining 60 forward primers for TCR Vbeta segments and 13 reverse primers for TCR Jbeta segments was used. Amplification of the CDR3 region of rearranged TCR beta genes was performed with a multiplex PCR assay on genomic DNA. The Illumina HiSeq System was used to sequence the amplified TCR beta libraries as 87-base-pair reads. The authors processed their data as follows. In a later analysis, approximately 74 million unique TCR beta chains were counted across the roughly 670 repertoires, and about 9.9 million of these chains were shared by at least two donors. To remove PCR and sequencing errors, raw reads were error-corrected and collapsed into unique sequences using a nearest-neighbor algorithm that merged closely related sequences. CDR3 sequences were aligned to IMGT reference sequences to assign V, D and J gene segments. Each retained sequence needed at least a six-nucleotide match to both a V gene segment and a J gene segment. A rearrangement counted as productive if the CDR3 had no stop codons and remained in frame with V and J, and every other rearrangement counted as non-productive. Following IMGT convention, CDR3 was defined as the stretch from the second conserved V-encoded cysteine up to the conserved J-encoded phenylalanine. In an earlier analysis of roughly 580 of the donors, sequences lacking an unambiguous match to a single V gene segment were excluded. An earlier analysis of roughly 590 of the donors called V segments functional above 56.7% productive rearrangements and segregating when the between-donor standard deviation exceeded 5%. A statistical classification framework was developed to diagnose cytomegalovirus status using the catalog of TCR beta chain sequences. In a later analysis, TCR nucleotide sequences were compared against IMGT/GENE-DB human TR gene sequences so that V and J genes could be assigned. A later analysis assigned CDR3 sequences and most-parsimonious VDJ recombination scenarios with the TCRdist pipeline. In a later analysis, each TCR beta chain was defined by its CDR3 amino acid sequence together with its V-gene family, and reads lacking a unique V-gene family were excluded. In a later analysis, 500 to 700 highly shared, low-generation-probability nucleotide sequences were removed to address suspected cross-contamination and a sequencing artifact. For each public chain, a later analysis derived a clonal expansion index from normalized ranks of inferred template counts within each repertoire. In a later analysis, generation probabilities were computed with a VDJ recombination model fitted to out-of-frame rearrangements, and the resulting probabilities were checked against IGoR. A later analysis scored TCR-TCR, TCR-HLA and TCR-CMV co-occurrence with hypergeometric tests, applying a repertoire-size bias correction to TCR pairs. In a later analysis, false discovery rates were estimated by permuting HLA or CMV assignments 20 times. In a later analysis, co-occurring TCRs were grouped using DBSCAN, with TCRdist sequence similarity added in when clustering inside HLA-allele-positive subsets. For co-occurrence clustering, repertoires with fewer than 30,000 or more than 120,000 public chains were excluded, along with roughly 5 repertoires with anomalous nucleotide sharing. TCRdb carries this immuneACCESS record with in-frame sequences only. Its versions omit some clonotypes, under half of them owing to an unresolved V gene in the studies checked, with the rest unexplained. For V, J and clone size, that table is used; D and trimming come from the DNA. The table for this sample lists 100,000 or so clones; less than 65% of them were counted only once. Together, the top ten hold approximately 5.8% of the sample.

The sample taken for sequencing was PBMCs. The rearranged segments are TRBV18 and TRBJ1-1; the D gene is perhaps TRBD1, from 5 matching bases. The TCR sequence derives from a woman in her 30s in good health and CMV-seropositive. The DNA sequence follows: TGTGCCAGCTCATCGCAGGGAGGCACTGAAGCTTTCTTT. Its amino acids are CASSSQGGTEAFF.